The sequence of this T cell receptor (beta chain) was determined in a study of monozygotic twins with inflammatory bowel disease (dated by TCRdb to the late 2010s). A note on the overall study: The complete study included about 28 monozygotic twin pairs: 19 IBD-discordant Danish pairs and nine German pairs, of which four were IBD-concordant and five were IBD-discordant. Within discordant pairs, disease-associated traits were sought mainly by comparing IBD patients with their genetically identical healthy co-twins. Each individual had, on average, about 151 000 unique TCRalpha sequences and 181 000 unique TCRbeta sequences available for analysis.

Libraries were prepared through 5' RACE. Preparation of each TCR library used around 3.5 ug of total RNA. cDNA was synthesized with SMARTScribe reverse transcriptase in eight separate reactions per sample. During cDNA synthesis, template switching was used to introduce unique molecular identifiers that contained a 6-nucleotide sample barcode. TCRalpha and TCRbeta cDNA was amplified in two nested PCRs of roughly 16 and 10 cycles, and bead purification was carried out after each PCR. Before amplification, cDNA was treated with uracil DNA-glycosylase and purified using the QIAquick PCR purification kit. The second PCR was the step at which Illumina TruSeq-compatible adapters and sample-specific barcodes were added. Library quality and concentration were assessed using TapeStation and Qubit, and 4.5 to 6.5 ng of each library was pooled. Pooled libraries were sequenced on an Illumina HiSeq2500 single-index Rapid Run with 2 x 100 bp reads and custom sequencing primers. Turning to the authors' computational methods: PCR and sequencing errors were corrected by UMI-based consensus assembly using MiGEC version 1.2.6. MiXCR version 2.1.1 was used for V(D)J alignment, clonotype assembly and CDR3 extraction. Normalisation of gene usage, clonotype sharing and MAIT/NKT TCR abundance was achieved by analysing the top 1000, 10 000 and 20 000 clonotypes per sample. Diversity was computed as the inverse Simpson index with the vegan R package after downsampling to 27 000 UMIs. Statistical testing used paired Mann-Whitney U tests on the discordant twin pairs and applied Benjamini-Hochberg correction for multiple testing. TCRdb reanalyzed the reads, keeping one entry per CDR3 protein sequence and omitting DNA. TCRdb assigned the V and J calls; the authors' analysis was not used. The sample table includes about 110,000 distinct CDR3 sequences. Together, the top ten hold about an eighth of the sample.

Taken from cysteine to phenylalanine, the CDR3 has 15 residues. Only the protein is on record. Per the germline V gene, SGHRS is the CDR1 and YFSETQ is the CDR2. From each donor, a roughly 2.3 ml peripheral blood sample was collected into PAXgene tubes and stored at -80 degrees C. Total RNA was isolated from whole blood with the PAXgene blood miRNA kit on an automated QIAcube, without T cell sorting. Deep TCRalpha and TCRbeta repertoire profiling with unique molecular barcoding was performed on peripheral blood of monozygotic twin pairs concordant or discordant for inflammatory bowel disease. Smoking habits were recorded for all twin pairs, and each individual was classified as a current, former or never smoker. Results and caveats for the whole study, not just this receptor: Compared with healthy twins, IBD patients had fewer clonotypes in common with other individuals, a difference most pronounced in patients showing signs of disease activity. IBD patients had lower TCRbeta repertoire diversity, measured by the inverse Simpson index, than their healthy co-twins. No single strong signal or clonotype linked to IBD turned up in the results, so the idea that one exists was not supported. Distinction between different T cell subtypes could not be achieved in the analysis. No difference in repertoire similarity was observed between concordant and discordant twins, possibly owing to limited statistical power. Because patients received different immunosuppressive treatments, the repertoires may have picked up extra background noise and variability between individuals.

Remarks on this clonotype: No antigen is known for it.

The rearrangement joined TRBV5-1 to TRBJ2-1. This TCR was recovered from a human donor with ulcerative colitis or Crohn's disease, or a healthy co-twin of an affected twin (not recorded which). Material: blood. The CDR3 reads as follows: CASSSGASMYNEQFF.